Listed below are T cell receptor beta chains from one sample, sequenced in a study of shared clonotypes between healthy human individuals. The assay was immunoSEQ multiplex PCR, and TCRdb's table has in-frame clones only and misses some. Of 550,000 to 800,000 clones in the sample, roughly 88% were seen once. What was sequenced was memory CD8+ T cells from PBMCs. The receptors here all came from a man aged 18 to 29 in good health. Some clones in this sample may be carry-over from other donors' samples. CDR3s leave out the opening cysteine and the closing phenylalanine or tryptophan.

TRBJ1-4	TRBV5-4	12	ASNKVGDNEKLF
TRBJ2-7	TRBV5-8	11	ASSLIWGNEQY
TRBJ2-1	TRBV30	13	AWSVITQNLLEQF
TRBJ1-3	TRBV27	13	ASSLYRGPGNTIY
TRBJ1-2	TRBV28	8	ASSLTGYT
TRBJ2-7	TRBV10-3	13	AISFPGTAGGEQY
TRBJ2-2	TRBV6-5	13	ASTPIAGGTGELF
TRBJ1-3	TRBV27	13	ASSPFLGSGNTIY
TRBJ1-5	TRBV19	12	AGRLNPGDQPQH
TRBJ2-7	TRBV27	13	ASRPSLGSLAEQY
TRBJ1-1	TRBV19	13	ASSPRGKENTEAF
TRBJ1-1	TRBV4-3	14	ASSQDGSGFGTEAF
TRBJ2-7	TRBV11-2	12	ASSPRDRAYEQY
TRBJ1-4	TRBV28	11	ASSLRDNEKLF
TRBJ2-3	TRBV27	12	ASTRGPGADTQY
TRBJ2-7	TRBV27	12	ASSLTGSGVEQY
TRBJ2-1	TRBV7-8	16	ASSLGLAGAEIYNEQF
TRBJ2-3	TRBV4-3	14	ASSQNPAGVPDTQY
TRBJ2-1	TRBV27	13	ASGHSGGNPHEQF
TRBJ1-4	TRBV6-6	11	ASTEDRVTKLF